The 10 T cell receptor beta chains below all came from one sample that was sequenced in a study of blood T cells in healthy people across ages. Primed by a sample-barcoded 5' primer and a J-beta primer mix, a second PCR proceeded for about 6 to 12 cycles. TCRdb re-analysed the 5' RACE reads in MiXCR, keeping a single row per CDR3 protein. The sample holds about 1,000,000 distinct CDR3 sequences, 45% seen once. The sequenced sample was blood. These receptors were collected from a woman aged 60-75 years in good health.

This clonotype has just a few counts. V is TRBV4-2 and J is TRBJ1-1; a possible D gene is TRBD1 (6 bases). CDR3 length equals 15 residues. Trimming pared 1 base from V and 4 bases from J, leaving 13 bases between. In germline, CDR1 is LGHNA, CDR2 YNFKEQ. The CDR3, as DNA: TGTGCCAGCAGCCAAGTTCGTGGGGGCCTCACTGAAGCTTTCTTT. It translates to CASSQVRGGLTEAFF.

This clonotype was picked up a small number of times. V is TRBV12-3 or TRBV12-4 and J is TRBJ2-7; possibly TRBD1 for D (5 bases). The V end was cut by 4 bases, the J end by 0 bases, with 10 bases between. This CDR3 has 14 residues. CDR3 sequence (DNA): TGTGCCAGCAGTTCCCCCAGGGTCTCCTACGAGCAGTACTTC. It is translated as CASSSPRVSYEQYF.

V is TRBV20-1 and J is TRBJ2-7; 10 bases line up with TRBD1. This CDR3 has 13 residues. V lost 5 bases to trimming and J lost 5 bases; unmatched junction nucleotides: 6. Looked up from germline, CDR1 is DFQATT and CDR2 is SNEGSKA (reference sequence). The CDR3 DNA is TGCAGTGCTCAAGGGACAGGGGTCCACGAGCAGTACTTC. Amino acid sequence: CSAQGTGVHEQYF.

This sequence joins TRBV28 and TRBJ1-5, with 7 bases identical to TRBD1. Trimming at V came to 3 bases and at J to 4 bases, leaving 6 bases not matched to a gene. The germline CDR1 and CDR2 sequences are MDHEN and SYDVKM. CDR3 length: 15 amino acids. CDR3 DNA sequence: TGTGCCAGCAGTTTGCGACAGGGAGCAAATCAGCCCCAGCATTTT. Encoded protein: CASSLRQGANQPQHF.

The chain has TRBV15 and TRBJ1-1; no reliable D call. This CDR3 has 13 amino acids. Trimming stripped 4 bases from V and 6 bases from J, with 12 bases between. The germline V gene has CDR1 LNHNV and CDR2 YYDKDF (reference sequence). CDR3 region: CATSNHHGAEAFF. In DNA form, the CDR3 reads TGTGCCACCAGCAACCACCATGGCGCTGAAGCTTTCTTT.

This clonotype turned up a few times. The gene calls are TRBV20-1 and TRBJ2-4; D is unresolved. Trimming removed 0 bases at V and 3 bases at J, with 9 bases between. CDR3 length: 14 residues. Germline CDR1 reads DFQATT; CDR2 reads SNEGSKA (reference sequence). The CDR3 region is CSARDGLSKNIQYF. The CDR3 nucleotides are TGCAGTGCTAGAGATGGGTTGAGCAAAAACATTCAGTACTTC.

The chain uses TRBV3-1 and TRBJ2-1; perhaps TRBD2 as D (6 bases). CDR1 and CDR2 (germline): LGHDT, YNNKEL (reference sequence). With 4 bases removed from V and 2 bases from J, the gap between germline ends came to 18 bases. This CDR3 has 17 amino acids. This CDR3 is CASSPLPPGETYNEQFF. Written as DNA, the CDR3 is TGTGCCAGCAGCCCATTACCACCGGGGGAAACCTACAATGAGCAGTTCTTC.

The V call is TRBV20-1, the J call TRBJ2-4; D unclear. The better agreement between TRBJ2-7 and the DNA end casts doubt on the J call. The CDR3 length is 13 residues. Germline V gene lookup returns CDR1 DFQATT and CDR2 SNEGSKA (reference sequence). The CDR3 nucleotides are TGCAGTGCTAGAGTCAGGAACGTCTACGAGCAGTACTTC. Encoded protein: CSARVRNVYEQYF.

The CDR3 bases are TGTGCCAGCAGTGAAGCTTCCCCGGGAGTAGTAGATACGCAGTATTTT. Translation: CASSEASPGVVDTQYF. The chain joins TRBV6-1 to TRBJ2-3, with D tentatively TRBD2 (6 bases). V lost 0 bases to trimming and J lost 5 bases, with 15 bases between them. CDR1 and CDR2 from the germline V gene are MNHNS and SASEGT. The CDR3 totals 16 residues.

The CDR3 here is CSARDIAGNTYEQYF. The CDR3 DNA reads as TGCAGTGCTAGAGATATAGCGGGAAATACCTACGAGCAGTACTTC. This rearrangement joins TRBV20-1 to TRBJ2-7; 8 positions agree with TRBD2. This CDR3 region has 15 residues. V was clipped by 0 bases and J by 2 bases; unmatched bases: 6. Germline V gene data show CDR1 as DFQATT and CDR2 as SNEGSKA (reference sequence).